This T cell receptor (beta chain) was sequenced in a study of T cells in Graves' hyperthyroidism and ophthalmopathy (dated by TCRdb to the late 2010s). For context, the study as a whole: To identify TCR V-J signatures that set the groups apart, the researchers used a discovery cohort of 100 patients, made up of under 50 with Graves' ophthalmopathy and about 60 with stable Graves' hyperthyroidism. Prospective prediction of ophthalmopathy was tested in an independent validation cohort consisting of 18 hyperthyroidism patients and approximately 16 patients who later progressed to ophthalmopathy. The 100 or so discovery patients were randomly split 7:3 into training and test sets. In more than 5 Graves' hyperthyroidism patients, the study also compared T-cell repertoires from thyroid tissue with T-cell repertoires from blood. Once sampling was done, hyperthyroidism patients were given methimazole at a starting dose of 30 mg daily, whereas ophthalmopathy patients were given high-dose intravenous methylprednisolone. The paper describes TCR Vbeta CDR3 sequencing of some 130 peripheral blood samples, made up of 40 to 45 ophthalmopathy patients, approximately 76 hyperthyroidism patients and approximately 17 progressor patients. Results and caveats for the whole study, not just this receptor: A model built on a 13 V-J signature distinguished ophthalmopathy from stable hyperthyroidism, reaching 87.88% sensitivity and approximately 83% specificity in cross-validation and 80%/75% in testing. Sample size was not statistically predetermined, and blinding of investigators to group allocation was not performed. Most expanded thyroid clonotypes (frequency above 0.001) were also detected in blood, suggesting blood repertoires may reflect thyroid immune responses. In validation, the model predicted progression to ophthalmopathy a median of approximately 6.3 months before onset, with approximately 71% sensitivity and roughly 72% specificity.

The TCR beta CDR3 regions were amplified from the RNA transcripts. A first-round RT-PCR of the TCR CDR3 used the HTBI primer set with the Qiagen OneStep RT-PCR kit. The libraries were constructed in a second round of multiplex PCR and then size-selected and purified. Libraries were sequenced paired-end with 100 bp reads on an Illumina HiSeq2000. The study's processing was this. SOAPnuke was used to process the raw data, removing reads that contained adapters or uncalled bases, had a mean Phred below 15, or lacked an exact match to the constant primer or identifier. High-quality paired reads were merged using COPE v1.2.5, and each unique nucleotide sequence was defined as a clonotype. MiTCR v1.1 was used to align the clonotypes against IMGT TRBV, TRBD and TRBJ reference segments. Analysis was restricted to V-J combinations with a frequency above 0.0001, which covered roughly 99% of repertoires. A TCS score was defined as the ratio of F50 (clonal expansion) to E x V (chaos), with BLOSUM62-based TCRdist applied between CDR3 peptides within each V-J. Welch's t-statistics and random forest reduced 514 V-J features to some 14, which were used in a naive Bayes classifier (R e1071). The Morisita-Horn index was used to measure how similar the thyroid and blood repertoires were. TCRdb's own reprocessing of the public reads used fastp at Q25 and MiXCR and kept productive beta chains. Merged by CDR3 protein, the rows form single entries marked with the most common genes and DNA. For this entry, the V and J calls and clone size follow TCRdb and not the study's own pipeline. This sample holds roughly 500,000 distinct CDR3 sequences; roughly 45% were observed only once. About 45% of the sample rests with the top ten.

Patients with uncontrolled infections, other autoimmune diseases, pregnancy or lactation were excluded. Diagnoses relied on clinical symptoms, serum thyroxine and TRAb, thyroid ultrasound and orbital computed tomography. Total RNA was extracted using Trizol reagent, and RNA quality was assessed on an Agilent 2100 Bioanalyzer. From the cysteine up to the phenylalanine, the CDR3 has a length of 15 residues. The CDR3 DNA has 45 bases and is translated from base 1. CDR1 and CDR2, per the germline V gene, are SNHLY and FYNNEI. The junction carries 23 bases between V and J, which are trimmed by 10 bases and 5 bases respectively. Comments on this clonotype: Its cognate antigen has yet to be identified. Per-nucleotide qualities are absent, and no much larger clonotype sits a single base away.

Sequencing was performed on peripheral blood or thyroid tissue (not recorded which). The TCR comes from an adult woman with Graves' disease, either hyperthyroidism or ophthalmopathy (not recorded which). Here the chain combines TRBV2 and TRBJ2-5; TRBD2 is a possible D gene, resting on 6 matching bases. At the DNA level, the sequence is TGTGCCACCTGCCGTCGGGGGTCGGGTCAGGAGACCCAGTACTTC. It codes for CATCRRGSGQETQYF.